Shown below are 2 T cell receptor beta chains from a single sample sequenced in a study of shared clonotypes between healthy human individuals. Assay: immunoSEQ multiplex PCR; the TCRdb copy retains only in-frame clones and omits some. The table includes around 1 million clones, 76% detected once. Material for sequencing was memory CD4+ T cells sorted from blood. The subset denotes: CD45RA-negative fraction. Every receptor here comes from a man younger than 30 in good health.

The rearrangement joins TRBV11-3 to TRBJ2-2; the D gene is possibly TRBD1 (5 bases). The V end lost 5 bases, the J end lost 4 bases, and 17 bases lay between the germline ends. The CDR3 has 16 residues. Germline CDR1 reads SGHNT; CDR2 reads YENEEA. The CDR3 DNA reads as TGTGCCAGCAGCCCGACCCAGGGAATGGGCACCGGGGAGCTGTTTTTT. It specifies CASSPTQGMGTGELFF.

This clone occurred once. The chain joins TRBV11-2 to TRBJ2-2; no clear D gene. Deletions cut 7 bases from V and 2 bases from J, with 11 bases between. Looked up from germline, CDR1 is SGHAT and CDR2 is FQNNGV. The length of the CDR3 is 14 residues. CDR3 DNA: TGTGCCAGCACCCGATCCCAAAACACCGGGGAGCTGTTTTTT. Translated: CASTRSQNTGELFF.